The next 12 T cell receptor beta chains were all read from a single sample in a study of cytomegalovirus exposure and HLA in healthy donors. TCRdb's copy holds only in-frame clones and misses some; the assay was immunoSEQ multiplex PCR. The table includes 150,000 or so clones, 84% detected once. Material: PBMCs. Receptors were obtained from a man between 25 and 39 years old in good health and CMV-seropositive.

This clone has just one count. This chain connects TRBV28 to TRBJ2-1; possibly TRBD2 for D (6 bases). CDR1 is MDHEN and CDR2 is SYDVKM in the germline V gene. The V end was cut by 6 bases, the J end by 2 bases, with 14 bases between. This CDR3 spans 15 amino acids. In nucleotides, the CDR3 is TGTGCCAGCAGCCCTCCCGGACTAACCTACAATGAGCAGTTCTTC. Residues: CASSPPGLTYNEQFF.

The chain recombines TRBV7-9 with TRBJ2-5, with 7 bases aligning to TRBD2. CDR1 SEHNR and CDR2 FQNEAQ come from the germline V gene (reference sequence). This CDR3 has 13 amino acids. Trimming cost V 5 bases and J 2 bases; bases outside gene matches: 2. The CDR3 DNA sequence: TGTGCCAGCAGCCCTAGCGGACAAGAGACCCAGTACTTC. It codes for CASSPSGQETQYF. The full variable domain, in which reference TRBV7-9 and TRBJ2-5 provide the parts outside the CDR3, is DTGVSQNPRHKITKRGQNVTFRCDPISEHNRLYWYRQTLGQGPEFLTYFQNEAQLEKSRLLSDRFSAERPKGSFSTLEIQRTEQGDSAMYLCASSPSGQETQYFGPGTRLLVL.

The V and J genes are TRBV10-1 and TRBJ2-3; 7 nucleotides align to TRBD1. V lost 0 bases to trimming and J lost 4 bases; unmatched junction nucleotides: 4. Germline assignment: CDR1 WNHNN and CDR2 SYGVQD (reference sequence). CDR3 length equals 15 residues. The CDR3 is CASSESSTGADTQYF. CDR3 nucleotide sequence: TGCGCCAGCAGTGAGTCGAGTACAGGGGCAGATACGCAGTATTTT.

This clone occurred once. The same CDR3 is also encoded by other DNA sequences in this sample. The chain couples TRBV5-4 to TRBJ2-7; TRBD2 matches 12 bases. This CDR3 is 15 amino acids long. Germline CDR1 reads SGHNT; CDR2 reads YYREEE (reference sequence). Unmatched junction bases numbered 2, after V lost 0 bases and J lost 4 bases. This CDR3 reads CASSLGLAGEYEQYF. The DNA of the CDR3 is TGTGCCAGCAGCTTGGGACTAGCGGGAGAATACGAGCAGTACTTC.

This clone was observed a handful of times. This chain connects TRBV14 to TRBJ1-6; 7 bases agree with TRBD1. V lost 5 bases, J lost 2 bases, and 6 bases stayed unmatched. The CDR3 totals 16 residues. Germline CDR1 is SGHDN and CDR2 is FVKESK. The CDR3 sequence is CASSAPGTAYNSPLHF. CDR3 nucleotides: TGTGCCAGCAGCGCGCCCGGGACAGCCTATAATTCACCCCTCCACTTT.

The chain is built from TRBV5-6 and TRBJ2-7; 10 bases align to TRBD2. The V gene end was trimmed by 4 bases and the J gene end by 2 bases; junction bases not matched to a gene: 3. Germline values: CDR1 SGHDT, CDR2 YYEEEE. This CDR3 comprises 14 residues. CDR3 DNA: TGTGCCAGCAGCACCGGACTAGCGGCCTACGAGCAGTACTTC. As protein: CASSTGLAAYEQYF. Looking up the rest from reference TRBV5-6 and TRBJ2-7 gives the full variable domain: DAGVTQSPTHLIKTRGQQVTLRCSPKSGHDTVSWYQQALGQGPQFIFQYYEEEERQRGNFPDRFSGHQFPNYSSELNVNALLLGDSALYLCASSTGLAAYEQYFGPGTRLTVT.

The gene calls are TRBV7-2 and TRBJ2-7; D is unclear. Trimming took 2 bases from V and 0 from J, leaving 5 bases between them. CDR1 is SGHTA, CDR2 FQGNSA, per germline. The CDR3 is 13 amino acids. The CDR3 is CASSLPFSYEQYF. The CDR3 DNA sequence: TGTGCCAGCAGCTTACCCTTCTCCTACGAGCAGTACTTC.

The chain links TRBV4-3 to TRBJ1-4; D not resolved. Germline CDR1 reads LGHNA; CDR2 reads YSLEER. The CDR3 runs to 16 residues. Trimming pared 0 bases from V and 7 bases from J, leaving 15 bases between. The CDR3 DNA sequence: TGCGCCAGCAGCCAAGAGGGTACAGTATCAGTTGAAAAACTGTTTTTT. This sequence encodes CASSQEGTVSVEKLFF.

The V call is TRBV7-2, the J call TRBJ1-6; 7 bases are shared with TRBD1. Germline V gives CDR1 SGHTA, CDR2 FQGNSA. CDR3 length: 15 amino acids. Trimming at V came to 5 bases and at J to 10 bases, leaving 11 bases not matched to a gene. CDR3 protein: CASSPSRDRTSPLHF. CDR3 nucleotide sequence: TGTGCCAGCAGCCCCTCCCGGGACAGAACGTCACCCCTCCACTTT.

This clone came up a few times. The rearrangement joins TRBV30 to TRBJ2-1, with 10 bases lining up with TRBD2. This CDR3 spans 15 amino acids. Trimming cost V 1 base and J 8 bases; bases outside gene matches: 8. In germline, CDR1 is GTSNPN, CDR2 SVGIG (reference sequence). DNA for the CDR3: TGTGCCTGGAGTGCGTATAGCGGGGGGATCGATGAGCAGTTCTTC. Translated, it gives CAWSAYSGGIDEQFF.

The V and J genes are TRBV2 and TRBJ2-7; 7 bases agree with TRBD1. Germline V gene data show CDR1 as SNHLY and CDR2 as FYNNEI. This CDR3 is 13 amino acids long. V gave up 8 bases and J gave up 0 bases; unmatched junction bases: 4. Here the CDR3 reads CASGRDSSYEQYF. The CDR3 region has the DNA TGTGCCAGCGGAAGGGACAGCTCCTACGAGCAGTACTTC.

J is TRBJ2-1 and V is TRBV28; 11 bases agree with TRBD2. CDR1 and CDR2 (germline): MDHEN, SYDVKM. V was clipped by 3 bases and J by 4 bases; unmatched bases: 17. This CDR3 has 20 residues. CDR3 DNA: TGTGCCAGCAGTTTTATACGTTGGCTAGCGGGAGGAGACTGGTACAATGAGCAGTTCTTC. Protein: CASSFIRWLAGGDWYNEQFF. Full variable domain (missing parts from reference TRBV28 and TRBJ2-1): DVKVTQSSRYLVKRTGEKVFLECVQDMDHENMFWYRQDPGLGLRLIYFSYDVKMKEKGDIPEGYSVSREKKERFSLILESASTNQTSMYLCASSFIRWLAGGDWYNEQFFGPGTRLTVL.